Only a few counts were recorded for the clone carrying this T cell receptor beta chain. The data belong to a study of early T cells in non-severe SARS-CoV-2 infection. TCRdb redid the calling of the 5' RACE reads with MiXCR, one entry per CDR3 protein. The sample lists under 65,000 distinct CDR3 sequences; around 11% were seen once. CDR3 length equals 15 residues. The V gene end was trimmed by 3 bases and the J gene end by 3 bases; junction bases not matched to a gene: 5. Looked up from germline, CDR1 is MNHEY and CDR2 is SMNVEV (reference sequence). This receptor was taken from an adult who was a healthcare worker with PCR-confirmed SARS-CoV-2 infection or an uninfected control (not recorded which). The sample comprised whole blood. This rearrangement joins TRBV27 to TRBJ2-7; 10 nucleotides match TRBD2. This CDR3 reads CASSLRAGGYYEQYF. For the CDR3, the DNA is TGTGCCAGCAGTTTGCGAGCGGGAGGGTACTACGAGCAGTACTTC.